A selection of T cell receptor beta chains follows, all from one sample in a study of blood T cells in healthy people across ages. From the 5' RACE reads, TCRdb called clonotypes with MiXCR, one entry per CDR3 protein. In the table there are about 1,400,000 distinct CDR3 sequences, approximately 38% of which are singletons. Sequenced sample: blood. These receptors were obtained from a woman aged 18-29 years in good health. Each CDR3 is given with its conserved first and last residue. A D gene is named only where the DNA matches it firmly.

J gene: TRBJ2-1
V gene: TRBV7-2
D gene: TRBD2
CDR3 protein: CASSTRLAGNNEQFF

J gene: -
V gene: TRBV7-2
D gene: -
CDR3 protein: CASSFTPATEQYF

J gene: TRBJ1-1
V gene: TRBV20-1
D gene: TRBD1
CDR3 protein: CSAARDRGLTEAFF

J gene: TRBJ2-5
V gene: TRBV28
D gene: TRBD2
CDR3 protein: CASRVGGRPKETQYF

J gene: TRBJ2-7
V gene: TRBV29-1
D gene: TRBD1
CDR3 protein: CSVEAGQGATYEQYF

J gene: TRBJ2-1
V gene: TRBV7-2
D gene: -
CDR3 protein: CASSLRPGIVGSYNEQFF

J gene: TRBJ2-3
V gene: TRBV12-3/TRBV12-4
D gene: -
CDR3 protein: CASSLDDTQYF

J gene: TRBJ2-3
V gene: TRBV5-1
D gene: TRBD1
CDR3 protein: CASSNGQGADTQYF

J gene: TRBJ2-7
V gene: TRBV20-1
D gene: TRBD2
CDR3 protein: CSARDLGGGSYEQYF

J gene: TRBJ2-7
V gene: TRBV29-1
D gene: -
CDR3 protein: CSVGPPNNEQYF

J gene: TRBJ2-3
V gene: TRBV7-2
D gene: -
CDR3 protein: CASSFDDRRRDTQYF

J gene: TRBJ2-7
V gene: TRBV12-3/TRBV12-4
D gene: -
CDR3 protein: CASSSTAGESSYEQYF

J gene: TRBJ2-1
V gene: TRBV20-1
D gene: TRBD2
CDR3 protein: CSASYLAGAVGYNEQFF

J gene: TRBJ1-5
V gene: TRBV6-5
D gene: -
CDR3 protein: CASSYQTDQPQHF

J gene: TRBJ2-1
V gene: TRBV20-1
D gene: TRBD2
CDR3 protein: CSARPPGLAGEQFF

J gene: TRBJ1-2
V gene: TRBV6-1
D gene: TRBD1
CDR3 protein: CASSEVRQGKGYTF

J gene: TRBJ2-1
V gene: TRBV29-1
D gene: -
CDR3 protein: CSVRSPGEMDNEQFF

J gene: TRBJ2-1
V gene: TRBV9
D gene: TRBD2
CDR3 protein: CASSGGGFLEQFF

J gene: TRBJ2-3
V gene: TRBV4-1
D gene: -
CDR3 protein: CASSPEDFPTDTQYF

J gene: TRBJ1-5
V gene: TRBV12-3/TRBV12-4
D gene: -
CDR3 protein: CASSSRQLPGNQPQHF

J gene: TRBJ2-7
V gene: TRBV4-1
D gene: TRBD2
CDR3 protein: CASSQERGAGVSYEQYF

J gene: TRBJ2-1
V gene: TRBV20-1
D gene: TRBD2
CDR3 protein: CSARAGNYNEQFF

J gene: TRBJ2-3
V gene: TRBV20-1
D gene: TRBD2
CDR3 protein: CSASRTSADTQYF

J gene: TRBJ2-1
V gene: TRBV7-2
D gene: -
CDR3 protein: CASSLLDGYNEQFF

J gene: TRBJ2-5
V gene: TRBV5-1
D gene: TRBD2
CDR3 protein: CASTFSNSGRYQETQYF

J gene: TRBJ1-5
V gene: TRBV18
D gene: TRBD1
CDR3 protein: CASSPPTGFGDQPQHF

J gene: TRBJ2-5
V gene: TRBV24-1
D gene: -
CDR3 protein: CATSDFWGTRQNEQYF

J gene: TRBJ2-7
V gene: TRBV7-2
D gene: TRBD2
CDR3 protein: CASSLAGGIISYEQYF

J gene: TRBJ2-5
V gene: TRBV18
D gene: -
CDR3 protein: CASSPIRTEQETQYF

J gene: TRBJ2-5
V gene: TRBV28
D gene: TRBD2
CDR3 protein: CASAGLAGQETQYF

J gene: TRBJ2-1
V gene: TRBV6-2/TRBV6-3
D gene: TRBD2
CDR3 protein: CASSYGEAGGRNEQFF

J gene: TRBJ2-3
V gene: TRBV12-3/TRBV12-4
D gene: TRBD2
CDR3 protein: CASSLRGTSGNTQYF

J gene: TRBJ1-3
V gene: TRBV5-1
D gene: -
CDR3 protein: CASSFLGSTIYF

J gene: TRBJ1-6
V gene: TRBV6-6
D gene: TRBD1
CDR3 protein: CASSYGQDYSPLHF

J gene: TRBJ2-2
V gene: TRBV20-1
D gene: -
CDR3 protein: CSARSQGGTGELFF

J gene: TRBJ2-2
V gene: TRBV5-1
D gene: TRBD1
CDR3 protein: CASGRQGDAGELFF

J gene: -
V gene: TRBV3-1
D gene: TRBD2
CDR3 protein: CASRAGPSGGINEQYF

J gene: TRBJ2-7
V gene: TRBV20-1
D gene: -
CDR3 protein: CSARRQSYEQYF

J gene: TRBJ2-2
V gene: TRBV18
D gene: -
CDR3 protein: CASSTRAGELFF

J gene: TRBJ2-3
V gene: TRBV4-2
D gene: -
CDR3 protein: CASSPHAGNPHWEETDTQYF

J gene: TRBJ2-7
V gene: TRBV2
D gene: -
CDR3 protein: CASSEQGAEQYF

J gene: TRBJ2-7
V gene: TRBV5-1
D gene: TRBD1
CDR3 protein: CASSPGPGQGSYEQYF

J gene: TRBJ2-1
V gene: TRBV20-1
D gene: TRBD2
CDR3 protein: CSASLAVAHNEQFF

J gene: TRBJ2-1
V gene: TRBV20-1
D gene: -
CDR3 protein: CSARDSPGDRTYNEQFF

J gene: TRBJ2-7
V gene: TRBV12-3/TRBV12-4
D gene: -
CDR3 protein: CASSDVHEQYF

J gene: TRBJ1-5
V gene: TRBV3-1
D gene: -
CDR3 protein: CASSQEAGSNQPQHF

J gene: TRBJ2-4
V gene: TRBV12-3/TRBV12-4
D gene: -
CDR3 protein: CASRRGEGTNIQYF

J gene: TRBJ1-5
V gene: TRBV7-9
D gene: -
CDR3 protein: CASSPNGENQPQHF